This T cell receptor beta chain was recorded in a study of beta chain features in type 1 diabetes. Study-wide results and limits: VDJ junctions sequenced from type 1 diabetes patients showed fewer insertions and more deletions. When Type 1 diabetes patients were examined, their TCRB CDR3s proved moderately but significantly shorter in all four CD4+ subsets. Small HLA sub-analyses could not settle whether HLA shapes TCRB rearrangement.

Expressed TCRB transcripts were sequenced because the isolated RNA had all been reverse transcribed beforehand. Some clones are missing from TCRdb's copy, which holds only in-frame ones; the method was immunoSEQ multiplex PCR. The sample shows 120,000 to 150,000 clones, about 10% of them seen only once. About this clone itself: The antigen is not known.

The CDR3 consists of 15 residues. The V and J ends lost 6 bases and 0 bases respectively, with 13 bases between them. The germline V gene has CDR1 SGHRS and CDR2 YFSETQ. This sequence was found in a man between 18 and 35 years old in good health. The genes are TRBV5-1 and TRBJ2-1; weak D call: TRBD1 (5 bases). Sequencing was done on a sample of naive CD4+ T cells from blood. CDR3 nucleotides: TGCGCCAGCACCGCAGGGCCGAGCTCCTACAATGAGCAGTTCTTC. This gives the protein CASTAGPSSYNEQFF.